Shown below are 22 T cell receptor beta chains from a single sample sequenced in a study of response to subunit inactivated influenza vaccine. One entry per CDR3 protein, called by TCRdb with MiXCR from the RT-PCR reads. Of about 570,000 distinct CDR3 sequences in the sample, approximately 10% were seen once. The same sample was also used in a study of T cells expressing NK-cell markers. That source adds: UMIs were included in TCR beta cDNA generated by 5'RACE template switching.

Sequenced material: PBMCs from blood, taken on the day of vaccination. The source of these receptors is a man in his fifties who received an inactivated influenza vaccine.

This clonotype was observed many times. The gene calls are TRBV12-3 or TRBV12-4 and TRBJ2-7; D not certain. This CDR3 is 13 amino acids long. The germline V and J ends were trimmed by 3 bases and 0 bases, with 6 bases remaining between them. CDR3 sequence: CASSFYNSYEQYF. Here the CDR3 DNA reads TGTGCCAGCAGTTTTTACAACTCCTACGAGCAGTACTTC.

Concerning this clonotype itself: The germline gene is not matched at one end of the junction; a read error may be the cause. The chain is built from TRBV20-1 and TRBJ1-1; 10 bases agree with TRBD1. CDR3 length equals 14 residues. Germline V gives CDR1 DFQATT, CDR2 SNEGSKA (reference sequence). CDR3 sequence: CTASSGQGMTEAFF. Here the CDR3 DNA reads TGCACTGCTAGCTCGGGACAGGGGATGACTGAAGCTTTCTTT.

This chain connects TRBV6-1 to TRBJ1-2, with D possibly matching TRBD1 (6 bases). Trimming took off 2 bases at V and 2 bases at J, with 12 bases between the two ends. Per the germline V gene, CDR1 is MNHNS and CDR2 is SASEGT. The length of the CDR3 is 15 residues. Written as DNA, the CDR3 is TGTGCCAGCAGTGAACTGGGGGGCGTCAACTATGGCTACACCTTC. Translation: CASSELGGVNYGYTF.

The chain combines TRBV6-2 or TRBV6-3 with TRBJ1-2; D is unresolved. Deletions cut 4 bases from V and 3 bases from J, with 3 bases between. CDR1 is MNHEY and CDR2 is SVGEGT in the germline V gene. This CDR3 spans 11 amino acids. The CDR3 nucleotides read TGTGCCAGCAGTTGGTACTATGGCTACACCTTC. Translating it yields CASSWYYGYTF.

The chain employs TRBV6-5 and TRBJ2-3; perhaps TRBD1 as D (6 bases). CDR3 size: 17 residues. Germline-derived CDR1 and CDR2 are MNHEY and SVGAGI. The V end was cut by 0 bases, the J end by 4 bases, with 17 bases between. Here the CDR3 reads CASSYSQRQGSPDTQYF. The CDR3 bases are TGTGCCAGCAGTTACTCGCAGAGGCAGGGGAGCCCAGATACGCAGTATTTT.

This clonotype was seen ten or more times. The chain combines TRBV12-3 or TRBV12-4 with TRBJ2-5, with D hard to call. The CDR3 is 13 residues long. Trimming stripped 7 bases from V and 2 bases from J, with 11 bases between. CDR3 loop: CASTPRLQETQYF. The DNA of the CDR3 is TGTGCCAGCACCCCACGTCTTCAAGAGACCCAGTACTTC.

This clonotype was recorded at least ten times. V usage is TRBV20-1 and J usage is TRBJ2-3; TRBD1 agrees at 7 bases. This CDR3 region has 15 residues. Germline loops: CDR1 DFQATT, CDR2 SNEGSKA (reference sequence). V trimming: 5 bases; J trimming: 6 bases; junction bases outside the gene matches: 14. DNA of the CDR3: TGCAGTGCTCCCTCCCAAGAGGGACAGCTCGATACGCAGTATTTT. The encoded protein is CSAPSQEGQLDTQYF.

V and J are TRBV5-1 and TRBJ2-3, with 10 bases matching TRBD2. This CDR3 comprises 17 residues. J was trimmed by 2 bases and V by 3 bases; bases with no gene match: 9. Germline V gene lookup returns CDR1 SGHRS and CDR2 YFSETQ. CDR3 in amino acids: CASSSEPSGSVTDTQYF. The CDR3 DNA is TGCGCCAGCAGCTCGGAGCCTAGCGGGAGTGTCACAGATACGCAGTATTTT.

This clonotype has just a few counts. The rearrangement links TRBV7-3 to TRBJ2-3, with no clear D. Trimming took off 5 bases at V and 4 bases at J, with 10 bases between the two ends. Germline assignment: CDR1 SGHTA and CDR2 FQGTGA. CDR3 length: 13 residues. The CDR3 nucleotides are TGTGCCAGCAGCCCCCCCAATGCAGATACGCAGTATTTT. Its translation is CASSPPNADTQYF.

This clonotype was seen a handful of times. The chain carries TRBV9 and TRBJ1-1, with 7 nucleotides matching TRBD1. This CDR3 contains 15 residues. Germline trimming cut 4 bases from V and 0 bases from J; bases unmatched to any gene: 6. Germline CDR1 is SGDLS and CDR2 is YYNGEE. The CDR3 region has the DNA TGTGCCAGCAGCCCGCACCAGGGGGTGAACACTGAAGCTTTCTTT. It yields the protein CASSPHQGVNTEAFF.

This clonotype was seen a few times. The chain's CDR3 is CSAKDRAGANVLTF. CDR3 bases: TGCAGCGCCAAGGACAGGGCTGGGGCCAACGTCCTGACTTTC. V and J are TRBV29-1 and TRBJ2-6; 8 bases are a match to TRBD1. Germline V CDR1 and CDR2: SQVTM, ANQGSEA. CDR3 size: 14 residues. Losses at the gene ends were 7 bases for V and 2 bases for J; bases not matched to a gene: 4.

The chain links TRBV12-3 or TRBV12-4 to TRBJ1-2; 7 nucleotides align to TRBD1. The CDR3 spans 14 residues. V lost 6 bases, J lost 4 bases, and 8 bases stayed unmatched. The CDR3 spells CASRRDSPGYGYTF. CDR3 DNA: TGTGCCAGCAGACGGGACAGCCCCGGCTATGGCTACACCTTC.

The chain recombines TRBV12-3 or TRBV12-4 with TRBJ2-5; perhaps TRBD2 as D (6 bases). Trimming left V 6 bases short and J 5 bases short, with 16 bases between. This CDR3 contains 14 residues. The CDR3 DNA is TGTGCCAGCAGGGTCGGGGACTTGGGGGAGACCCAGTACTTC. It yields the protein CASRVGDLGETQYF.

Ten or more counts support this clonotype. The chain joins TRBV3-1 to TRBJ2-7, with D perhaps matching TRBD2 (6 bases). From germline, CDR1 is LGHDT and CDR2 YNNKEL (reference sequence). The CDR3 has 16 amino acids. V was shortened by 0 bases and J by 2 bases, with 14 bases between the two germline ends. The CDR3 region is CASSQDPRAGTYEQYF. CDR3 DNA sequence: TGTGCCAGCAGCCAAGATCCGAGGGCGGGGACCTACGAGCAGTACTTC.

This clonotype was counted between two and nine times. V is TRBV6-1 and J is TRBJ1-2; D perhaps matches TRBD1 (5 bases). The CDR3 contains 14 residues. Per the germline V gene, CDR1 is MNHNS and CDR2 is SASEGT. The V gene lost 1 base and the J gene lost 7 bases, with 13 bases spanning the gap. Written as DNA, the CDR3 is TGTGCCAGCAGTGAAGTTCTCGGGGGAGGTGGCTACACCTTC. It specifies CASSEVLGGGGYTF.

The rearrangement links TRBV20-1 to TRBJ2-7; a weak D match, TRBD2 (5 bases). Germline V gene data show CDR1 as DFQATT and CDR2 as SNEGSKA (reference sequence). The CDR3 length is 14 residues. V lost 0 bases and J lost 5, with 14 bases in between. The CDR3 DNA reads as TGCAGTGCTAGAGATCGAGGGTTTTTTGACGAGCAGTACTTC. Its translation is CSARDRGFFDEQYF.

This clonotype was counted many times. The rearrangement uses TRBV12-3 or TRBV12-4 and TRBJ2-2; unclear D gene. Trimming removed 1 base from V and 4 bases from J, with 7 bases in between. The CDR3 length is 14 residues. This CDR3 reads CASSLGHFTGELFF. The DNA for the CDR3 is TGTGCCAGCAGTTTAGGGCATTTCACCGGGGAGCTGTTTTTT.

The table lists this clonotype with a few counts. One base away lies a much larger clone, so this may be a sequencing read error. The rearrangement links TRBV12-3 or TRBV12-4 to TRBJ1-2; perhaps TRBD1 as D (6 bases). Between the trimmed V and J ends, which lost 2 bases and 4 bases, there was a span of 8 bases. CDR3 size: 13 residues. The CDR3 sequence: CASSLRGGYGYTF. CDR3 DNA: TGTGCCAGCAGTTTAAGGGGGGGCTATGGCTACACCTTC.

This clonotype was counted between two and nine times. The chain joins TRBV6-5 to TRBJ1-4, with no clear D. The CDR3 has 14 amino acids. The germline V gene has CDR1 MNHEY and CDR2 SVGAGI. The V and J ends lost 1 base and 10 bases respectively, with 13 bases between them. The CDR3 here is CASSYLGGEGKLFF. CDR3 sequence (DNA): TGTGCCAGCAGTTACTTAGGCGGAGAAGGAAAACTGTTTTTT.

About this clonotype itself: A much more abundant neighbour one base away suggests this may be a read error. The V gene is TRBV28, the J gene TRBJ1-1; possible D gene TRBD1, 6 bases. Per germline, CDR1 MDHEN and CDR2 SYDVKM. The CDR3 is made up of 14 amino acids. V was trimmed by 3 bases and J by 1 base, leaving 9 bases between them. The CDR3 is CASSFPTGNTEAFF. The CDR3 DNA sequence: TGTGCCAGCAGTTTCCCGACAGGGAACACTGAAGCTTTCTTT.

The V and J genes are TRBV7-3 and TRBJ1-3; a possible D gene is TRBD1 (6 bases). The germline V gene encodes CDR1 SGHTA and CDR2 FQGTGA. Trimming removed 4 bases at V and 4 bases at J, with 8 bases between. The CDR3 contains 13 residues. In DNA form, the CDR3 reads TGTGCCAGCAGCTCGGACAGAGGAAACACCATATATTTT. Translated, it gives CASSSDRGNTIYF.

This clonotype came up a few times. The chain is built from TRBV7-6 and TRBJ2-3, with TRBD2 identical over 8 bases. After removal of 5 bases from V and 3 bases from J, the junction contained 10 bases not matched to a gene. From germline, CDR1 is SGHVS and CDR2 FNYEAQ. CDR3 size: 16 residues. In nucleotides, the CDR3 is TGTGCCAGCAGCCCACTAGCGGAGATTAGGACAGATACGCAGTATTTT. Residues: CASSPLAEIRTDTQYF.